The T cell receptor beta chain described here comes from a study of blood T cell repertoires in COVID-19. On the study more broadly: COVID-19 samples from acute and convalescent phases originated in the United States, Italy and Spain. In each case, the material was cDNA or gDNA derived from T cells, B-cell-depleted T cells, or PBMCs.

This CDR3 spans 16 amino acids. Germline trimming cut 0 bases from V and 4 bases from J; bases unmatched to any gene: 4. Looked up from germline, CDR1 is SGHTA and CDR2 is FQGNSA. Original analysis: Estimation of nucleated cell counts was performed using reference gene primer amplification. Data came from immunoSEQ multiplex PCR; TCRdb stores just in-frame clones and leaves some out. D and trimming were read from the DNA, whereas the V and J calls and clone size are those reported in that table. The sample lists 150,000 to 200,000 clones, around 89% occurring once. The TCR originated in a man aged 50-59 years who had recovered from COVID-19. The sequenced sample consisted of peripheral blood. V is TRBV7-2 and J is TRBJ2-5, with 11 bases matching TRBD1. The CDR3 here is CASSLARTGGGETQYF. The CDR3 nucleotides read TGTGCCAGCAGCTTAGCGAGGACAGGGGGCGGAGAGACCCAGTACTTC.